One T cell receptor (beta chain) is described in this entry. What it binds is unknown. Using its own MiXCR run on the RT-PCR reads, TCRdb lists one record per CDR3 protein. The sample lists about 580,000 distinct CDR3 sequences; less than 15% were seen once. V was shortened by 6 bases and J by 4 bases, with 10 bases between the two germline ends. Germline assignment: CDR1 DFQATT and CDR2 SNEGSKA (reference sequence). The length of the CDR3 is 13 residues. The sample originates from a study of response to subunit inactivated influenza vaccine. General study results and limits: The authors suggested that every seasonal influenza vaccination recruits few new T cells.

The TCR was taken from a man aged 50 or older who received an inactivated influenza vaccine. This specimen was PBMCs from blood, taken less than 13 days after vaccination. J is TRBJ2-6 and V is TRBV20-1, with a possible D match to TRBD2 (6 bases). DNA for the CDR3: TGCAGTGCCTGGGAGGACGGGGCCAACGTCCTGACTTTC. It encodes CSAWEDGANVLTF.